This TCR beta chain was identified in a study of control samples from healthy donors and cancer patients. Profiling relied on immunoSEQ multiplex PCR, and the TCRdb table lists in-frame clones only, not all of them. The sample shows more than 150,000 clones, 90% to 95% of them seen only once. J lost 5 bases, V lost 1 base, and 4 bases had no gene match. In germline, CDR1 is LNHDA, CDR2 SQIVND (reference sequence). The CDR3 is made up of 14 amino acids. This clone was found a few times. The chain joins TRBV19 to TRBJ1-2, with 7 bases lining up with TRBD1. What was sequenced was blood. This clonotype was sampled from a man aged 18-30 years in good health. The CDR3 here is CASSIGQGRYGYTF. The CDR3 DNA is TGTGCCAGTAGTATAGGACAGGGTCGGTATGGCTACACCTTC.